This T cell receptor beta chain was identified during a study of regulatory T cells in long-lasting Graves disease. General study points: Since the sample size was small, accuracy may have been reduced.

This clonotype has ten or more counts. Its antigen is currently unknown. Arm-PCR with iRepertoire HTBI primers amplified the CDR3 regions for these TCR beta libraries. TCRdb reanalysed the multiplex PCR reads using MiXCR and keeps one entry per CDR3 protein. The sample contains 600,000 to 800,000 distinct CDR3 sequences, 30% of which appear only once. Trimming cost V 1 base and J 3 bases; bases outside gene matches: 5. Per the germline V gene, CDR1 is SGHAT and CDR2 is FQNNGV. The CDR3 spans 15 residues. Regarding time point: persistent/refractory GD, antithyroid drugs over 5 years with positive TRAb. From RNA extracted from PBMCs, the TCR library was made.

This clonotype originated in a female donor with Graves disease. V is TRBV11-2 and J is TRBJ2-5, with 7 bases aligning to TRBD1. The sample here was peripheral blood mononuclear cells (PBMCs), taken when the disease was refractory, from a patient treated with antithyroid drugs. CDR3: CASSLARDRKETQYF. CDR3 sequence (DNA): TGTGCCAGCAGCTTAGCCCGGGACAGAAAAGAGACCCAGTACTTC.